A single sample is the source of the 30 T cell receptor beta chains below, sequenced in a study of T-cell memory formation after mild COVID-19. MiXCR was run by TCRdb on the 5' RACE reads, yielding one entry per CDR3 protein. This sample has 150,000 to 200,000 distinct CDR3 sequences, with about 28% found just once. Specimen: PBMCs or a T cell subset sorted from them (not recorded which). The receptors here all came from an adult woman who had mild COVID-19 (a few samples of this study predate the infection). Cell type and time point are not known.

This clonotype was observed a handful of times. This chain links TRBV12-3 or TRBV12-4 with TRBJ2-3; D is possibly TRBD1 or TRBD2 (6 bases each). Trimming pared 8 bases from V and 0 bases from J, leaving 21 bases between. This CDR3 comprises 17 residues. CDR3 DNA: TGTGCCAGCGCTCCCGTGGGGGCTAGCGCCAGCACAGATACGCAGTATTTT. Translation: CASAPVGASASTDTQYF.

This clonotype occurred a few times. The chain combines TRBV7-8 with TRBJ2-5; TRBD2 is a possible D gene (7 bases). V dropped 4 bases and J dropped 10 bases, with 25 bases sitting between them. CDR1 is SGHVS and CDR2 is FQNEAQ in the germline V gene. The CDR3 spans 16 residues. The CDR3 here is CASSYPGEGEGVDQYF. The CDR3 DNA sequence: TGTGCCAGCAGCTACCCCGGGGAGGGCGAGGGGGTAGACCAGTACTTC.

CDR3 residues: CASSTTGTTYEQYF. The DNA for the CDR3 is TGTGCCAGTAGTACCACCGGGACCACCTACGAGCAGTACTTC. V is TRBV19 and J is TRBJ2-7; the D gene could be TRBD1 or TRBD2 (5 bases each). V lost 4 bases to trimming and J lost 2 bases, with 12 bases between them. CDR1 is LNHDA and CDR2 is SQIVND in the germline V gene (reference sequence). This CDR3 region has 14 residues.

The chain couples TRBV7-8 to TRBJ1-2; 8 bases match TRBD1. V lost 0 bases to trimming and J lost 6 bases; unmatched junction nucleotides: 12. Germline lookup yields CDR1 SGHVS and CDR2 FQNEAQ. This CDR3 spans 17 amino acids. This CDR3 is CASSLAPGGANIDGYTF. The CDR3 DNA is TGTGCCAGCAGCTTAGCTCCAGGGGGCGCGAATATTGATGGCTACACCTTC.

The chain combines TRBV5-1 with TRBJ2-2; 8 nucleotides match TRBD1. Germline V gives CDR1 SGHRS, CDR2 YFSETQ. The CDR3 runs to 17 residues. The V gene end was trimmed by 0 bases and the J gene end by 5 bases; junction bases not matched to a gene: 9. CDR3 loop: CASSLAGTGKTTGELFF. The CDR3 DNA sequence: TGCGCCAGCAGCTTGGCCGGGACAGGCAAGACAACCGGGGAGCTGTTTTTT.

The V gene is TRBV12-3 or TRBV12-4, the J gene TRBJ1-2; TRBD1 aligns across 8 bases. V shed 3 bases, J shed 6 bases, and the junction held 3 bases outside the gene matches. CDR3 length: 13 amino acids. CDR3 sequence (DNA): TGTGCCAGCAGTTTTCAGGGGGCGAATGGCTACACCTTC. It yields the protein CASSFQGANGYTF.

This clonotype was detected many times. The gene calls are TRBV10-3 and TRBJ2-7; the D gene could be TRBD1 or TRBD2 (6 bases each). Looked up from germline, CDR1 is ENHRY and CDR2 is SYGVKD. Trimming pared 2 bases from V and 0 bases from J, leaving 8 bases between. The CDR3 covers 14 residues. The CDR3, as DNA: TGTGCCATCAGTGAGGGGGGGCCCTCCTACGAGCAGTACTTC. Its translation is CAISEGGPSYEQYF.

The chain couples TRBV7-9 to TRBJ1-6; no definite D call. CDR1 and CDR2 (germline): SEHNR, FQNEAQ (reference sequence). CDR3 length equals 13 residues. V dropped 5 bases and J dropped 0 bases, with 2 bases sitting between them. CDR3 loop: CASSLSYNSPLHF. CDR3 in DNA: TGTGCCAGCAGCCTCTCCTATAATTCACCCCTCCACTTT.

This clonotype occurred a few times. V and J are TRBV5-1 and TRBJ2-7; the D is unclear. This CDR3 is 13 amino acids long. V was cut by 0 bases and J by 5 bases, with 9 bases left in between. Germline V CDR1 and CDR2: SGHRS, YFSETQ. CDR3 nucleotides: TGCGCCAGCAGCTTGGCCGGGCATCACGAGCAGTACTTC. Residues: CASSLAGHHEQYF.

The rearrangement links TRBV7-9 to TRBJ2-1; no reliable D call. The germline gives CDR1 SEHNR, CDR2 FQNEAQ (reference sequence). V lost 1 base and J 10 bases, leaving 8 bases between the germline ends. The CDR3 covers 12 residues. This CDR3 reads CASSLVTKEQFF. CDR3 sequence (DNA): TGTGCCAGCAGCTTAGTGACCAAAGAGCAGTTCTTC.

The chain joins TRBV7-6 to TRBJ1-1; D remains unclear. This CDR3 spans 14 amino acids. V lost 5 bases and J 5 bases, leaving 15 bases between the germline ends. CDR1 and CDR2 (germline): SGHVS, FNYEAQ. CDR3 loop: CASSLGYGETEAFF. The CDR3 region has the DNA TGTGCCAGCAGCCTCGGGTACGGGGAAACTGAAGCTTTCTTT.

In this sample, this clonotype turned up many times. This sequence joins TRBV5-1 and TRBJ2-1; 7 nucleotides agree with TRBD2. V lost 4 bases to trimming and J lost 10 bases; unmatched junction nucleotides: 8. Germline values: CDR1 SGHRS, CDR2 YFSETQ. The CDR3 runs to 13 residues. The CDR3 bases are TGCGCCAGCAGCCCTGGACTAGTCGAGGAGCAGTTCTTC. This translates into CASSPGLVEEQFF.

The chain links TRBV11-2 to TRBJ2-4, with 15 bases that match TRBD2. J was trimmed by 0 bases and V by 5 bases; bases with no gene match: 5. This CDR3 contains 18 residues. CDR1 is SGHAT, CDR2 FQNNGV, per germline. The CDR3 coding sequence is TGTGCCAGCAGCCCAGGACTAGCGGGAGGGCGAGCCAAAAACATTCAGTACTTC. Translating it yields CASSPGLAGGRAKNIQYF.

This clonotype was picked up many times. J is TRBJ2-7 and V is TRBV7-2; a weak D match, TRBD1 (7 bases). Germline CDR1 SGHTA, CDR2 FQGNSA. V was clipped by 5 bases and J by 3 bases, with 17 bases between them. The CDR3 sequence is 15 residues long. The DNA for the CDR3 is TGTGCCAGCAGCCGCCAGACAGGGACTGGCTACGAGCAGTACTTC. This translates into CASSRQTGTGYEQYF.

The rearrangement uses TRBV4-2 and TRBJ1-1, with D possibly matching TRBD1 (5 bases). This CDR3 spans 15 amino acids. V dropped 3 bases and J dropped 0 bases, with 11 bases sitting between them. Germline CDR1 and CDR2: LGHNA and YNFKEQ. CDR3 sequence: CASSQREGMNTEAFF. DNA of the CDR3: TGTGCCAGCAGCCAGCGCGAGGGGATGAACACTGAAGCTTTCTTT.

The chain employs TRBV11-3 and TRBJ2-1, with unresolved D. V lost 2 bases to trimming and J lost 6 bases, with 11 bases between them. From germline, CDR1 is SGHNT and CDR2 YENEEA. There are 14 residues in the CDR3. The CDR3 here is CASSLLTGPNEQFF. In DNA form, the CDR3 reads TGTGCCAGCAGCTTACTGACTGGACCCAATGAGCAGTTCTTC.

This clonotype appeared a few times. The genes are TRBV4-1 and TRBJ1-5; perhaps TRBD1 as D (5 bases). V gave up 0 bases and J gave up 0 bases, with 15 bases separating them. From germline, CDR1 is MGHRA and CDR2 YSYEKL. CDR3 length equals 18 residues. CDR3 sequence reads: CASSQDLWGSDSNQPQHF. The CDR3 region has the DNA TGCGCCAGCAGCCAAGATCTATGGGGGTCCGATAGCAATCAGCCCCAGCATTTT.

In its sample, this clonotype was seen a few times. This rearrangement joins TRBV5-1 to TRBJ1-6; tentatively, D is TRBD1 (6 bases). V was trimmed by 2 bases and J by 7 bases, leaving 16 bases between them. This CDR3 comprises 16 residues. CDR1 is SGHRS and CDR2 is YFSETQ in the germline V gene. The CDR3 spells CASSLFPTGRNSPLHF. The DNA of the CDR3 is TGCGCCAGCAGCTTATTCCCCACAGGGCGAAATTCACCCCTCCACTTT. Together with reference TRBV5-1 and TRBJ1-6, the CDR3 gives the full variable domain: KAGVTQTPRYLIKTRGQQVTLSCSPISGHRSVSWYQQTPGQGLQFLFEYFSETQRNKGNFPGRFSGRQFSNSRSEMNVSTLELGDSALYLCASSLFPTGRNSPLHFGNGTRLTVT.

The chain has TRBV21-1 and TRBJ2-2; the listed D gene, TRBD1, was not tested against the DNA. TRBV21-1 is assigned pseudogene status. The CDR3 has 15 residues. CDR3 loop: CASTKTGETTGELFF. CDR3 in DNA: TGTGCCAGCACCAAGACAGGGGAGACCACCGGGGAGCTGTTTTTT.

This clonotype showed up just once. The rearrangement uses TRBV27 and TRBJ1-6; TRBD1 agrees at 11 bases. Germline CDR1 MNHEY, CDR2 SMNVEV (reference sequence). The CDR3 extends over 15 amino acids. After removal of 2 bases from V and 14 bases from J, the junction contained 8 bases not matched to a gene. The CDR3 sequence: CASSLTGTGGPSLHF. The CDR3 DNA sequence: TGTGCCAGCAGTTTAACGGGGACAGGGGGTCCATCCCTCCACTTT.

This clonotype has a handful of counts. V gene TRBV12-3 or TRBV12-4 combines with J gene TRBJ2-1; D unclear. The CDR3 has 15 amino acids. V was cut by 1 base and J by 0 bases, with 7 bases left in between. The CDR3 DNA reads TGTGCCAGCAGTTTAGATGTGAGCTCCTACAATGAGCAGTTCTTC. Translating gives CASSLDVSSYNEQFF.

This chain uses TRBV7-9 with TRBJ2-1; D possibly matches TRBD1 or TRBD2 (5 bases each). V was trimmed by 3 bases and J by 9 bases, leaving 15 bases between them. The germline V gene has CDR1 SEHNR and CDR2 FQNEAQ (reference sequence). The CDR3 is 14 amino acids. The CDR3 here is CASSFWDRASEQFF. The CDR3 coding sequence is TGTGCCAGCAGCTTCTGGGACCGCGCCAGTGAGCAGTTCTTC.

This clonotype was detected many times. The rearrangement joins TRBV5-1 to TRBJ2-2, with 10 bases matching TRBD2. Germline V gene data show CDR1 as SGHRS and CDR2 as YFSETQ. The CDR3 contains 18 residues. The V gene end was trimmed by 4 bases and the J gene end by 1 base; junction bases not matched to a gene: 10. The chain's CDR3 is CASSRWGRTSGNTGELFF. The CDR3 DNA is TGCGCCAGCAGCCGATGGGGGCGGACTAGCGGGAACACCGGGGAGCTGTTTTTT.

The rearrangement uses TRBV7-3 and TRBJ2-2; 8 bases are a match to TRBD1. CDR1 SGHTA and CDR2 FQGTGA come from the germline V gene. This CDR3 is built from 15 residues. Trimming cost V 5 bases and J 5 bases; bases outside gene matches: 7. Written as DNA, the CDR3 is TGTGCCAGCAGCCCACATCAGGGGGCTACCGGGGAGCTGTTTTTT. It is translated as CASSPHQGATGELFF.

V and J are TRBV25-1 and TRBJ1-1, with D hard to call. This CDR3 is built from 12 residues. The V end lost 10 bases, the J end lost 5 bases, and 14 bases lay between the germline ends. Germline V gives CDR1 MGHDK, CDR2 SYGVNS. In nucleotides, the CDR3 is TGTGCCACCCAGAACGGGCGAACTGAAGCTTTCTTT. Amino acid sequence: CATQNGRTEAFF.

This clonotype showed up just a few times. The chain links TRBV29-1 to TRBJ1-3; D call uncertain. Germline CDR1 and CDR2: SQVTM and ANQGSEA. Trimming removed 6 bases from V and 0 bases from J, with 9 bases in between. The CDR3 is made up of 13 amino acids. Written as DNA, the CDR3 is TGCAGCGTCCCTGACAACTCTGGAAACACCATATATTTT. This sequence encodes CSVPDNSGNTIYF.

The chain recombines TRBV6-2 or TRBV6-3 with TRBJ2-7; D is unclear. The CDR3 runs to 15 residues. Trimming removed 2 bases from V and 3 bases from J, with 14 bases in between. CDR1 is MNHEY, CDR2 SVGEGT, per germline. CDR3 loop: CASSYGPSTVYEQYF. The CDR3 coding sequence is TGTGCCAGCAGTTACGGTCCTAGTACAGTCTACGAGCAGTACTTC.

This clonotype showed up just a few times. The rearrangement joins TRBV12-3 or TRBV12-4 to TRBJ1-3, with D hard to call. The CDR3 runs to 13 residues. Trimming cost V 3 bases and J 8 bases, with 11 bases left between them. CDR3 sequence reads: CASSFDNGHTIYF. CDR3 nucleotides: TGTGCCAGCAGTTTTGACAACGGGCACACCATATATTTT.

This chain's CDR3 is CATSRGLGDGGNQPQHF. The CDR3 DNA sequence: TGTGCCACCAGCAGAGGCTTGGGGGATGGAGGCAATCAGCCCCAGCATTTT. This chain uses TRBV15 with TRBJ1-5; a weak D match, TRBD1 (5 bases). Trimming shortened V by 1 base and J by 2 bases, and 15 bases separated the two germline ends. The CDR3 spans 17 residues. CDR1 is LNHNV and CDR2 is YYDKDF in the germline V gene (reference sequence). Using reference TRBV15 and TRBJ1-5 for the parts outside the CDR3, the full variable domain is DAMVIQNPRYQVTQFGKPVTLSCSQTLNHNVMYWYQQKSSQAPKLLFHYYDKDFNNEADTPDNFQSRRPNTSFCFLDIRSPGLGDTAMYLCATSRGLGDGGNQPQHFGDGTRLSIL.

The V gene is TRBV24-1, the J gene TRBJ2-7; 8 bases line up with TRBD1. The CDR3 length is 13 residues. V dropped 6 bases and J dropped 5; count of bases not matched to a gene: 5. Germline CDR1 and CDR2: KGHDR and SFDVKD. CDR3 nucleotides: TGTGCCACCAGTCAGGGGGCTGTGGACGAGCAGTACTTC. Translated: CATSQGAVDEQYF.